This T cell receptor (beta chain) is from a study of cytomegalovirus exposure and HLA in healthy donors. General study points: Most likely, a cluster of highly shared sequence variants arose as a sequencing artifact. After further analysis at a later stage, 16,951 TCR beta sequences were associated with HLA alleles at 0.05 false discovery rate. A list of more than 150 TCR beta chains associated with cytomegalovirus was given.

A multiplex PCR was run with 60 Vbeta primers and 13 Jbeta primers. Method: immunoSEQ multiplex PCR; TCRdb's copy keeps in-frame clones and lacks some. The data contain 80,000 or so clones, 10% of them singletons. This clone was detected only a few times. Its target is not known. The CDR3 sequence is 16 residues long. From germline, CDR1 is LNHDA and CDR2 SQIVND (reference sequence). Germline trimming cut 7 bases from V and 6 bases from J; bases unmatched to any gene: 13. The TCR originated in a man aged 55 to 70 in good health and CMV-seropositive. The specimen was PBMCs. This sequence joins TRBV19 and TRBJ2-7, with TRBD2 matching 12 bases. The DNA for the CDR3 is TGTGCCAGTACCCCCGAAGGACTAGCGGGATCGGTCGAGCAGTACTTC. Its protein product is CASTPEGLAGSVEQYF.